The 32 T cell receptor beta chains reported below all come from one sample, sequenced in a study of cytomegalovirus exposure and HLA in healthy donors. With 60 Vbeta and 13 Jbeta primers, the PCR was carried out. TCRdb keeps only in-frame clones here, not all; method: immunoSEQ multiplex PCR. Of roughly 130,000 clones listed, approximately 84% are singletons. The sample was PBMCs. The receptors originated from a boy aged 2 to 10 in good health and CMV-seronegative.

This chain links TRBV7-2 with TRBJ2-7; TRBD1 aligns across 8 bases. CDR3 length: 14 amino acids. V was clipped by 0 bases and J by 3 bases; unmatched bases: 1. Germline values: CDR1 SGHTA, CDR2 FQGNSA. Here the CDR3 reads CASSLATGVYEQYF. CDR3 nucleotide sequence: TGTGCCAGCAGCTTAGCGACAGGGGTCTACGAGCAGTACTTC. Full variable domain (rest looked up from reference TRBV7-2 and TRBJ2-7): GAGVSQSPSNKVTEKGKDVELRCDPISGHTALYWYRQSLGQGLEFLIYFQGNSAPDKSGLPSDRFSAERTGGSVSTLTIQRTQQEDSAVYLCASSLATGVYEQYFGPGTRLTVT.

The chain carries TRBV5-4 and TRBJ1-1, with D possibly matching TRBD1 (6 bases). Deletions cut 4 bases from V and 1 base from J, with 11 bases between. Germline CDR1 reads SGHNT; CDR2 reads YYREEE (reference sequence). CDR3 length: 14 residues. Written as DNA, the CDR3 is TGTGCCAGCAGCCGAGGACAGCCGAACACTGAAGCTTTCTTT. Translation gives CASSRGQPNTEAFF.

The rearrangement joins TRBV4-2 to TRBJ2-3, with 7 bases identical to TRBD2. CDR3 size: 19 residues. Losses at the gene ends were 3 bases for V and 0 bases for J; bases not matched to a gene: 15. The germline V gene has CDR1 LGHNA and CDR2 YNFKEQ. DNA of the CDR3: TGTGCCAGCAGCCATGAGTTACAAGGCGGGGGTTATAGCACAGATACGCAGTATTTT. Protein: CASSHELQGGGYSTDTQYF.

J is TRBJ1-2 and V is TRBV12-2; the table calls TRBD1, which could not be checked here. TRBV12-2 constitutes a pseudogene. The CDR3 runs to 14 residues. CDR3 protein: CASRLEHRGYGYTF. CDR3 bases: TGTGCAAGTCGCTTAGAGCACAGGGGCTATGGCTACACCTTC.

The chain recombines TRBV6-4 with TRBJ2-3; 7 bases fit TRBD1. Germline assignment: CDR1 MRHNA and CDR2 SNTAGT. The CDR3 extends over 14 amino acids. Trimming cost V 4 bases and J 4 bases; bases outside gene matches: 5. DNA of the CDR3: TGTGCCAGCAGTGGAACAGGGGACGCAGATACGCAGTATTTT. Translation gives CASSGTGDADTQYF.

This sequence joins TRBV2 and TRBJ2-7; D not certain. V was trimmed by 4 bases and J by 4 bases, leaving 8 bases between them. CDR3 size: 12 residues. The germline gives CDR1 SNHLY, CDR2 FYNNEI. The CDR3 reads CASSGPGYEQYV. For the CDR3, the DNA is TGTGCCAGCAGTGGTCCGGGTTACGAGCAGTACGTC.

The V call is TRBV5-1, the J call TRBJ2-2; 11 nucleotides agree with TRBD2. The ends lost 3 bases at V and 3 bases at J; junction bases unmatched: 1. Per the germline V gene, CDR1 is SGHRS and CDR2 is YFSETQ. The CDR3 is made up of 15 amino acids. CDR3 DNA sequence: TGCGCCAGCAGCTCGGGACTAGCGGACACCGGGGAGCTGTTTTTT. Residues: CASSSGLADTGELFF.

V is TRBV11-3 and J is TRBJ1-5; D remains ambiguous. Trimming removed 1 base at V and 0 bases at J, with 7 bases between. This CDR3 comprises 15 residues. The germline gives CDR1 SGHNT, CDR2 YENEEA. CDR3: CASSLGHNSNQPQHF. In DNA form, the CDR3 reads TGTGCCAGCAGCTTAGGACATAATAGCAATCAGCCCCAGCATTTT.

The chain employs TRBV5-4 and TRBJ1-4; TRBD1 might be the D (6 bases). Between the trimmed V and J ends, which lost 2 bases and 7 bases, there was a span of 15 bases. The CDR3 totals 15 residues. The germline gives CDR1 SGHNT, CDR2 YYREEE (reference sequence). For the CDR3, the DNA is TGTGCCAGCAGCTTATCCAGGGGATCTGGTGAAAAACTGTTTTTT. Translated, it gives CASSLSRGSGEKLFF.

This clone has just a few counts. The chain links TRBV6-1 to TRBJ2-1; D is undetermined. The CDR3 covers 14 residues. V dropped 3 bases and J dropped 7 bases, with 13 bases sitting between them. The germline V gene has CDR1 MNHNS and CDR2 SASEGT. Here the CDR3 reads CASSDLTPSNEQFF. In DNA form, the CDR3 reads TGTGCCAGCAGTGACCTGACACCCTCGAATGAGCAGTTCTTC.

The chain uses TRBV6-5 and TRBJ2-5; possible D gene TRBD2, 6 bases. Germline V gives CDR1 MNHEY, CDR2 SVGAGI. This CDR3 has 15 amino acids. Trimming removed 0 bases from V and 3 bases from J, with 11 bases in between. For the CDR3, the DNA is TGTGCCAGCAGTTACTCGGCGGGGCTTGAAGAGACCCAGTACTTC. Translation gives CASSYSAGLEETQYF.

The chain recombines TRBV11-2 with TRBJ2-3; possibly TRBD2 for D (6 bases). There are 14 residues in the CDR3. V was shortened by 5 bases and J by 3 bases, with 12 bases between the two germline ends. The V gene's germline CDR1 is SGHAT and CDR2 FQNNGV. The CDR3 coding sequence is TGTGCCAGCAGCGCCGCGGGGTTGACAGATACGCAGTATTTT. Its protein is CASSAAGLTDTQYF.

J is TRBJ2-3 and V is TRBV4-2; tentatively, D is TRBD2 (5 bases). The CDR3 length is 16 residues. The V gene's germline CDR1 is LGHNA and CDR2 YNFKEQ. Trimming shortened V by 1 base and J by 4 bases, and 15 bases separated the two germline ends. The DNA of the CDR3 is TGTGCCAGCAGCCAAGTAAAGGGAACAGCGGCAGATACGCAGTATTTT. The encoded protein is CASSQVKGTAADTQYF.

This clone appeared a single time. V is TRBV6-5 and J is TRBJ1-1; 11 nucleotides align to TRBD1. Germline CDR1 reads MNHEY; CDR2 reads SVGAGI. The CDR3 covers 14 residues. Germline trimming cut 8 bases from V and 4 bases from J; bases unmatched to any gene: 6. The DNA for the CDR3 is TGTGCCAGCGGGGAGGACAGGGGGCCCACTGAAGCTTTCTTT. Translating gives CASGEDRGPTEAFF.

The chain employs TRBV9 and TRBJ2-3; D possibly corresponds to TRBD2 (6 bases). There are 14 residues in the CDR3. Germline V CDR1 and CDR2: SGDLS, YYNGEE. The V gene lost 8 bases and the J gene lost 6 bases, with 19 bases spanning the gap. CDR3 in DNA: TGTGCCAGTCGGGGCGGGAATCAATTGGATACGCAGTATTTT. It specifies CASRGGNQLDTQYF.

CDR3 nucleotides: TGTGCCAGCAGTGAATGGACTAGCGGGGGGGGCACAGATACGCAGTATTTT. Translating gives CASSEWTSGGGTDTQYF. V gene TRBV6-1 combines with J gene TRBJ2-3; 15 nucleotides match TRBD2. Germline V lookup: CDR1 MNHNS, CDR2 SASEGT. V lost 2 bases to trimming and J lost 1 base; unmatched junction nucleotides: 1. The CDR3 sequence is 17 residues long.

This clone showed up just a few times. The V and J genes are TRBV27 and TRBJ1-5; D is possibly TRBD1 (6 bases). The ends were cut back, 5 bases at V and 3 bases at J, with 14 bases in the middle. This CDR3 is 15 amino acids long. The germline V gene has CDR1 MNHEY and CDR2 SMNVEV (reference sequence). DNA of the CDR3: TGTGCCAGCAGTAAATCACAGGGCCTCAATCAGCCCCAGCATTTT. Residues: CASSKSQGLNQPQHF.

The V gene is TRBV7-6, the J gene TRBJ1-4, with TRBD1 as a possible D gene (6 bases). Germline V lookup: CDR1 SGHVS, CDR2 FNYEAQ. The germline V and J ends were trimmed by 5 bases and 8 bases, with 18 bases remaining between them. The CDR3 loop spans 15 amino acids. The CDR3 reads CASSPGHGRMEKLFF. CDR3 bases: TGTGCCAGCAGCCCGGGACATGGTCGGATGGAAAAACTGTTTTTT.

The chain links TRBV7-2 to TRBJ2-7; 12 bases are a match to TRBD2. The CDR3 covers 16 residues. V shed 1 base and J 2 bases; nucleotides not matched to a gene: 3. Looked up from germline, CDR1 is SGHTA and CDR2 is FQGNSA. CDR3: CASSLVASGGAYEQYF. CDR3 bases: TGTGCCAGCAGCTTAGTGGCTAGCGGGGGGGCCTACGAGCAGTACTTC. Variable domain in full (rest from reference TRBV7-2 and TRBJ2-7): GAGVSQSPSNKVTEKGKDVELRCDPISGHTALYWYRQSLGQGLEFLIYFQGNSAPDKSGLPSDRFSAERTGGSVSTLTIQRTQQEDSAVYLCASSLVASGGAYEQYFGPGTRLTVT.

On this clone: In the same sample, other DNA sequences code for this CDR3. J is TRBJ1-2 and V is TRBV6-5; no definite D call. In germline, CDR1 is MNHEY, CDR2 SVGAGI. This CDR3 is 12 amino acids long. Trimming pared 4 bases from V and 4 bases from J, leaving 7 bases between. The CDR3 DNA reads as TGTGCCAGCAGTTCAGGACTCTATGGCTACACCTTC. Encoded protein: CASSSGLYGYTF.

As concerns this clone: Other DNA sequences of this sample code for an identical CDR3. The chain joins TRBV9 to TRBJ2-1; a possible D gene is TRBD2 (6 bases). CDR1 is SGDLS and CDR2 is YYNGEE in the germline V gene. The CDR3 is made up of 14 amino acids. Trimming took 3 bases from V and 1 from J, leaving 8 bases between them. Here the CDR3 DNA reads TGTGCCAGCAGCGCTGGGACTTCCTACAATGAGCAGTTCTTC. Translated: CASSAGTSYNEQFF.

J is TRBJ2-3 and V is TRBV9; 15 nucleotides align to TRBD2. Looked up from germline, CDR1 is SGDLS and CDR2 is YYNGEE. The junction had 7 bases not matched to a gene; V was cut back by 4 bases and J by 7 bases. The CDR3 has 16 residues. CDR3 coding DNA: TGTGCCAGCAGCCCCCGGACTAGCGGGGGGGCAAATACGCAGTATTTT. As protein: CASSPRTSGGANTQYF.

In this sample, this clone turned up a few times. The genes are TRBV19 and TRBJ2-3, with a possible D match to TRBD2 (6 bases). Trimming left V 6 bases short and J 6 bases short, with 19 bases between. The CDR3 spans 15 residues. Germline V lookup: CDR1 LNHDA, CDR2 SQIVND (reference sequence). This chain's CDR3 is CASRNIAETTDTQYF. The CDR3 nucleotides are TGTGCCAGTAGGAACATAGCGGAAACCACGGATACGCAGTATTTT.

This chain joins TRBV5-5 and TRBJ2-3; TRBD2 aligns across 7 bases. Germline CDR1 is SGHKS and CDR2 is YYEKEE (reference sequence). The CDR3 runs to 15 residues. V gave up 3 bases and J gave up 1 base; unmatched junction bases: 5. The DNA for the CDR3 is TGTGCCAGCAGCTCGAGGAGCGGGGGCACAGATACGCAGTATTTT. It is translated as CASSSRSGGTDTQYF.

The chain links TRBV2 to TRBJ2-5; perhaps TRBD1 as D (8 bases). The germline CDR1 and CDR2 sequences are SNHLY and FYNNEI. The CDR3 spans 15 residues. The V and J ends lost 5 bases and 5 bases respectively, with 18 bases between them. The CDR3 DNA is TGTGCCAGCAGTTCAACAGGGGGGGGTGGGGAGACCCAGTACTTC. Its protein product is CASSSTGGGGETQYF. The entire variable domain, with the rest obtained from reference TRBV2 and TRBJ2-5, is as follows: EPEVTQTPSHQVTQMGQEVILRCVPISNHLYFYWYRQILGQKVEFLVSFYNNEISEKSEIFDDQFSVERPDGSNFTLKIRSTKLEDSAMYFCASSSTGGGGETQYFGPGTRLLVL.

The rearrangement links TRBV5-4 to TRBJ2-7; possible D gene TRBD1, 6 bases. Germline loops: CDR1 SGHNT, CDR2 YYREEE (reference sequence). The CDR3 is made up of 14 amino acids. The V end lost 4 bases, the J end lost 2 bases, and 13 bases lay between the germline ends. The CDR3 here is CASSLERTAYEQYF. CDR3 nucleotide sequence: TGTGCCAGCAGCCTCGAGCGGACAGCCTACGAGCAGTACTTC.

The chain links TRBV27 to TRBJ1-1; tentatively, D is TRBD1 (6 bases). The CDR3 is 15 amino acids. From germline, CDR1 is MNHEY and CDR2 SMNVEV (reference sequence). The germline V and J ends were trimmed by 4 bases and 4 bases, with 16 bases remaining between them. The CDR3 region is CASSSSTGWATEAFF. For the CDR3, the DNA is TGTGCCAGCAGTTCCTCAACAGGGTGGGCCACTGAAGCTTTCTTT.

CDR3 DNA: TGTGCCTGGAACCTCGGGGCCGGGGAGCTGTTTTTT. Protein: CAWNLGAGELFF. The rearrangement joins TRBV30 to TRBJ2-2; D might be TRBD2 (5 bases). Between the trimmed V and J ends, which lost 4 bases and 6 bases, there was a span of 9 bases. This CDR3 has 12 residues. The germline V gene has CDR1 GTSNPN and CDR2 SVGIG (reference sequence).

The chain employs TRBV12-5 and TRBJ1-5; D not resolved. The CDR3 sequence is 17 residues long. In germline, CDR1 is LGHNT, CDR2 FRNRAP. V lost 0 bases, J lost 1 base, and 13 bases lay in between. In DNA form, the CDR3 reads TGTGCTAGTGGTTTGGTACGGGGTGGGCGGAGCAATCAGCCCCAGCATTTT. Translating it yields CASGLVRGGRSNQPQHF.

This rearrangement joins TRBV2 to TRBJ1-1; 8 bases map to TRBD1. The CDR3 length is 16 residues. The junction had 11 bases not matched to a gene; V was cut back by 7 bases and J by 1 base. CDR1 SNHLY and CDR2 FYNNEI come from the germline V gene. The CDR3 region is CASNPTGAPSNTEAFF. DNA of the CDR3: TGTGCCAGCAACCCGACAGGGGCCCCTTCGAACACTGAAGCTTTCTTT.

This clone has a handful of counts. The chain is built from TRBV5-5 and TRBJ1-2; no firm D call. The CDR3 covers 13 residues. Trimming pared 4 bases from V and 3 bases from J, leaving 10 bases between. Germline V gene sequence: CDR1 SGHKS, CDR2 YYEKEE (reference sequence). For the CDR3, the DNA is TGTGCCAGCAGCGTAAGTCCGGACTATGGCTACACCTTC. Protein product: CASSVSPDYGYTF.

This clone was detected only once. CDR3 nucleotide sequence: TGTGCCAGCAGATCGGACAGGGGGAACAATCAGCCCCAGCATTTT. This translates into CASRSDRGNNQPQHF. The rearrangement joins TRBV2 to TRBJ1-5, with TRBD1 matching over 10 bases. In germline, CDR1 is SNHLY, CDR2 FYNNEI. The length of the CDR3 is 15 residues. The junction had 5 bases not matched to a gene; V was cut back by 6 bases and J by 3 bases.